The entry that follows covers one T cell receptor beta chain sequence. This clonotype was detected a few times. It lacks a known antigen. It has no much larger one-base neighbor in the sample; base qualities were not kept. V sheds 1 base and J sheds 5 bases, leaving 14 bases between their ends. From its cysteine to its phenylalanine, the CDR3 spans 15 amino acids. Only the CDR3 DNA stays, 45 bases, in frame from base 1. Preparation of the library involved RT-PCR. Sequencing was carried out with a NextSeq 550. TCRdb passed the public sequencing reads through fastp at Q25 and MiXCR, retaining productive beta sequences. Rows matching on CDR3 protein sequence are summarized as one entry with the most common DNA and genes. This sample lists about a million distinct CDR3 sequences; under 20% were detected once. In total, the top ten clones hold around 6% of the sample. This record comes from a study of patients and donors after allogeneic stem cell transplantation (dated by TCRdb to the early 2020s).

The sample was blood, either unsorted or a sorted T cell fraction (not recorded which). The chain uses TRBV12-3 or TRBV12-4 and TRBJ2-5; matching of 6 bases hints at TRBD2 as the D gene. This receptor was obtained from a human donor who was either an allogeneic HSCT recipient or a stem cell or donor lymphocyte infusion donor (not recorded which). It is not recorded whose cells these are; they may come from a transplant donor. The DNA is TGTGCCAGCAGTTTAGGCCCCGGGAGTGGCGAGACCCAGTACTTC. Its protein product is CASSLGPGSGETQYF.